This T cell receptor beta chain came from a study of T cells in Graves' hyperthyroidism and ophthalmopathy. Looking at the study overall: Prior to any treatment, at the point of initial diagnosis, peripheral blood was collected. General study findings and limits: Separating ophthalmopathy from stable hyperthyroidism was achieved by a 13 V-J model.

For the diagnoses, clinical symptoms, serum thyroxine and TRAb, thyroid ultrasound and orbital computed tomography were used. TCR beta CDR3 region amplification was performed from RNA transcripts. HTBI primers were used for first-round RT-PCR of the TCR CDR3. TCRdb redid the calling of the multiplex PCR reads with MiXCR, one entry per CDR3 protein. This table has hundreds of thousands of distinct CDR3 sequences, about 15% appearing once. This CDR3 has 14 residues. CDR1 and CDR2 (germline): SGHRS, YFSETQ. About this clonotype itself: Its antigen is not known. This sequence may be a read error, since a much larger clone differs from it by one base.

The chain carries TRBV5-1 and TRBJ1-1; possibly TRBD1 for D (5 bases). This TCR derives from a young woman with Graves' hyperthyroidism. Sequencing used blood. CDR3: CASSLGYGGHSALF. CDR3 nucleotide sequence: TGCGCCAGCAGCTTGGGGTACGGCGGACACTCAGCTCTCTTT.